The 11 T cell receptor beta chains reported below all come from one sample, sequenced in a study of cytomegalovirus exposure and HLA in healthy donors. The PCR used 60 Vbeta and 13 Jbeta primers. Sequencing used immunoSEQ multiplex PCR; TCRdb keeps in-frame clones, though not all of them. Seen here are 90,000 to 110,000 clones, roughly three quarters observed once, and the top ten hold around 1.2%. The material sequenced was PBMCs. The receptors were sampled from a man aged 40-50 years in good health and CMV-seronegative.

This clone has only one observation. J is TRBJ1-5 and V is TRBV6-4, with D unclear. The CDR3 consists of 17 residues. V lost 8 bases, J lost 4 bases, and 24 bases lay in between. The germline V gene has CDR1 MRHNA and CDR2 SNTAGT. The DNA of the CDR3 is TGTGCCAGCGGAAACCCCAGGACTTCGGCCAGTAATCAGCCCCAGCATTTT. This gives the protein CASGNPRTSASNQPQHF.

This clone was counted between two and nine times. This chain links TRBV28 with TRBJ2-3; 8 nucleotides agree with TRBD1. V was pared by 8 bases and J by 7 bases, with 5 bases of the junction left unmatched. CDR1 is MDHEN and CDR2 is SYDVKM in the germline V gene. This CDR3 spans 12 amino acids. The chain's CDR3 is CASAQGANTQYF. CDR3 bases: TGTGCCAGCGCTCAGGGGGCAAATACGCAGTATTTT.

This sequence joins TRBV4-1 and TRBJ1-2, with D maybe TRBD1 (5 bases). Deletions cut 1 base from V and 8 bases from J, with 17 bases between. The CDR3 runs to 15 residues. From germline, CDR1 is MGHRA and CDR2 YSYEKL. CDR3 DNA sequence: TGCGCCAGCAGCCAAGCTGAGACAGTGATTGACGGCTACACCTTC. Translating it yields CASSQAETVIDGYTF.

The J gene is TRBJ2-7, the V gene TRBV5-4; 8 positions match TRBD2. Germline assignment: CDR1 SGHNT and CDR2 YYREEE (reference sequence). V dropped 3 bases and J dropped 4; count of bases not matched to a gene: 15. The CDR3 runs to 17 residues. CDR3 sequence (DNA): TGTGCCAGCAGCTCCGGTGGTAGAAGCGGGAGTCTTTACGAGCAGTACTTC. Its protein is CASSSGGRSGSLYEQYF.

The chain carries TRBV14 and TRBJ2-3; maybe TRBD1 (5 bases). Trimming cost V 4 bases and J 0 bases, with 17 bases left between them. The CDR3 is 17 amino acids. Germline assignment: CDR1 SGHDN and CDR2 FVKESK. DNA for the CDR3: TGTGCCAGCAGCCTAGGACACCTAGATGCTAGCACAGATACGCAGTATTTT. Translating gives CASSLGHLDASTDTQYF.

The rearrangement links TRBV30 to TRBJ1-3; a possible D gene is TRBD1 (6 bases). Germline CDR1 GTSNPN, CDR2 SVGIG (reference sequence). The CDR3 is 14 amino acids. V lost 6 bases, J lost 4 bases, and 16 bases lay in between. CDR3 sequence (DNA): TGTGCCTGCCCTAAGGGGGGGTTCGGAAACACCATATATTTT. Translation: CACPKGGFGNTIYF.

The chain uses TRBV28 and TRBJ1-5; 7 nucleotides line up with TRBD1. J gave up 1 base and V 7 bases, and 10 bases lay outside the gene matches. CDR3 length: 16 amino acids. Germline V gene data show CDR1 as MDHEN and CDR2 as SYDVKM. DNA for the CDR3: TGTGCCAGCAACAGGGGACTTTTTTGGAGCAATCAGCCCCAGCATTTT. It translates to CASNRGLFWSNQPQHF.

The CDR3 DNA reads as TGTGCCAGCAGTACCCTTAGCGGGGGGGTAAACGAGCAGTACTTC. Its translation is CASSTLSGGVNEQYF. The chain combines TRBV27 with TRBJ2-7, with TRBD2 matching 11 bases. CDR3 size: 15 residues. CDR1 and CDR2 from the germline V gene are MNHEY and SMNVEV (reference sequence). Trimming removed 5 bases from V and 5 bases from J; junction bases left unmatched: 8.

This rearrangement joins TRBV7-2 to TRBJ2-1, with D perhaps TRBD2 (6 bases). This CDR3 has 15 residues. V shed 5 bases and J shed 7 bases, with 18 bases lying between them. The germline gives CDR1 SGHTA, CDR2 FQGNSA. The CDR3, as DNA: TGTGCCAGCAGCCCTCCGGCGGGGCTGGGTAATGAGCAGTTCTTC. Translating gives CASSPPAGLGNEQFF.

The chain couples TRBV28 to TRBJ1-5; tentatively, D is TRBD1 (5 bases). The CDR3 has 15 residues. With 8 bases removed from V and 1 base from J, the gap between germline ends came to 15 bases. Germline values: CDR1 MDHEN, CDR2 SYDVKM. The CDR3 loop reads CASHSLGGSNQPQHF. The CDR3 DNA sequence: TGTGCCAGCCACAGCCTGGGGGGGAGCAATCAGCCCCAGCATTTT.

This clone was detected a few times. CDR3 nucleotides: TGTGCCAGTAGTATTCTCGGGGGGTTTGGCCATGTCTACTTC. Protein sequence: CASSILGGFGHVYF. The chain uses TRBV19 and TRBJ2-7, with 7 bases that match TRBD2. Germline lookup yields CDR1 LNHDA and CDR2 SQIVND (reference sequence). V was clipped by 3 bases and J by 13 bases; unmatched bases: 15. The CDR3 consists of 14 residues.